This T cell receptor beta chain was obtained from a study of blood T cell repertoires in COVID-19. Whole-study context: Samples taken during acute and convalescent COVID-19 were collected in the United States, Italy and Spain.

V dropped 2 bases and J dropped 6 bases, with 8 bases sitting between them. This CDR3 spans 13 amino acids. In the authors' workflow: Reference gene primer amplification gave nucleated cell count estimates. Clones were sequenced by immunoSEQ multiplex PCR, and TCRdb holds only the in-frame ones, with some missing. V and J calls and clone size are given by that table; D and trimming were obtained from the DNA. The sample lists tens of thousands of clones; over 80% were seen once. Specimen: peripheral blood. This TCR came from a human donor in a cohort sampled during active COVID-19. The chain employs TRBV12-3 or TRBV12-4 and TRBJ1-5, with D possibly TRBD1 on 6 matching bases. The CDR3 DNA sequence: TGTGCCAGCAGTTTAAGGGGGGGTCAGCCCCAGCATTTT. It yields the protein CASSLRGGQPQHF.